This T cell receptor beta chain was recorded in a study of siplizumab effects on memory and regulatory T cells. Regarding the study as a whole: Left unconfirmed was the suppressive function of proliferating Tregs from siplizumab cultures. Contribution to the alloresponse seemed major for naive T cells, which also seemed more diverse than memory cells. Sequences below about 10^-5 frequency were poorly captured. As a result, only a minor fraction of alloreactive clones mapped to unstimulated subsets. Siplizumab significantly brought down the alloreactive sequences that trace back to unstimulated CD4+ memory cells.

The V end was cut by 6 bases, the J end by 5 bases, with 17 bases between. Germline V gene data show CDR1 as SGDLS and CDR2 as YYNGEE. The CDR3 has 14 amino acids. This clone was seen once. Antigen specificity is unknown. Here immunoSEQ multiplex PCR was the method, and the copy in TCRdb shows in-frame clones only, minus some. The data show around 100,000 clones, with about 94% seen just once and around 0.62% held by the top ten. Material: Tregs sorted from blood. The TCR sequence derives from a human donor in good health. V and J are TRBV9 and TRBJ1-1, with a possible D match to TRBD1 (5 bases). CDR3 sequence reads: CASNQVGRETEAFF. CDR3 coding DNA: TGTGCCAGCAACCAGGTGGGCAGGGAGACTGAAGCTTTCTTT.